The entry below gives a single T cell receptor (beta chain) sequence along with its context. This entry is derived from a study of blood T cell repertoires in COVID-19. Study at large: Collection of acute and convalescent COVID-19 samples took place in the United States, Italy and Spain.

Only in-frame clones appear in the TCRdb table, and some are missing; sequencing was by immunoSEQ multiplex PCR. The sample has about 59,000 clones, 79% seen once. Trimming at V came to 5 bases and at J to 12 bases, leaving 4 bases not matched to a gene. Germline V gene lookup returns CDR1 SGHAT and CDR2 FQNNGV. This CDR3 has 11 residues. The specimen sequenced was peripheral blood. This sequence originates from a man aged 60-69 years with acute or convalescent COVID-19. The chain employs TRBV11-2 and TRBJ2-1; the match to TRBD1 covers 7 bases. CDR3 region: CASSPGGGQFF. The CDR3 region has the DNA TGTGCCAGCAGCCCAGGGGGTGGGCAGTTCTTC.